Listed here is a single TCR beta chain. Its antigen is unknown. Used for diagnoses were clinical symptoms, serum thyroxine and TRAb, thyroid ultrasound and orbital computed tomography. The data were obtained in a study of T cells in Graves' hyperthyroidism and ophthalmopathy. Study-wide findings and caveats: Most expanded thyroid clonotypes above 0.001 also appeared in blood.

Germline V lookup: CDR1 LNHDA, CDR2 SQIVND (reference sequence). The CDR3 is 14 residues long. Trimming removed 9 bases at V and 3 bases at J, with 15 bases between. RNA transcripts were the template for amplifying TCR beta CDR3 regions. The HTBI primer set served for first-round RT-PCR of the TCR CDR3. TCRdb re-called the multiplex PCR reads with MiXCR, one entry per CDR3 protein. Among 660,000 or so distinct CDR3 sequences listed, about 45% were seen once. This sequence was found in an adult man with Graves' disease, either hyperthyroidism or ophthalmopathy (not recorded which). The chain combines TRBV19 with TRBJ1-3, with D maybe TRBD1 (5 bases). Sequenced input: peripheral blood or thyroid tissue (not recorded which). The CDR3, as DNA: TGTGCCAGCAGCCAACCTGGGGGTGGAAACACCATATATTTT. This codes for CASSQPGGGNTIYF.